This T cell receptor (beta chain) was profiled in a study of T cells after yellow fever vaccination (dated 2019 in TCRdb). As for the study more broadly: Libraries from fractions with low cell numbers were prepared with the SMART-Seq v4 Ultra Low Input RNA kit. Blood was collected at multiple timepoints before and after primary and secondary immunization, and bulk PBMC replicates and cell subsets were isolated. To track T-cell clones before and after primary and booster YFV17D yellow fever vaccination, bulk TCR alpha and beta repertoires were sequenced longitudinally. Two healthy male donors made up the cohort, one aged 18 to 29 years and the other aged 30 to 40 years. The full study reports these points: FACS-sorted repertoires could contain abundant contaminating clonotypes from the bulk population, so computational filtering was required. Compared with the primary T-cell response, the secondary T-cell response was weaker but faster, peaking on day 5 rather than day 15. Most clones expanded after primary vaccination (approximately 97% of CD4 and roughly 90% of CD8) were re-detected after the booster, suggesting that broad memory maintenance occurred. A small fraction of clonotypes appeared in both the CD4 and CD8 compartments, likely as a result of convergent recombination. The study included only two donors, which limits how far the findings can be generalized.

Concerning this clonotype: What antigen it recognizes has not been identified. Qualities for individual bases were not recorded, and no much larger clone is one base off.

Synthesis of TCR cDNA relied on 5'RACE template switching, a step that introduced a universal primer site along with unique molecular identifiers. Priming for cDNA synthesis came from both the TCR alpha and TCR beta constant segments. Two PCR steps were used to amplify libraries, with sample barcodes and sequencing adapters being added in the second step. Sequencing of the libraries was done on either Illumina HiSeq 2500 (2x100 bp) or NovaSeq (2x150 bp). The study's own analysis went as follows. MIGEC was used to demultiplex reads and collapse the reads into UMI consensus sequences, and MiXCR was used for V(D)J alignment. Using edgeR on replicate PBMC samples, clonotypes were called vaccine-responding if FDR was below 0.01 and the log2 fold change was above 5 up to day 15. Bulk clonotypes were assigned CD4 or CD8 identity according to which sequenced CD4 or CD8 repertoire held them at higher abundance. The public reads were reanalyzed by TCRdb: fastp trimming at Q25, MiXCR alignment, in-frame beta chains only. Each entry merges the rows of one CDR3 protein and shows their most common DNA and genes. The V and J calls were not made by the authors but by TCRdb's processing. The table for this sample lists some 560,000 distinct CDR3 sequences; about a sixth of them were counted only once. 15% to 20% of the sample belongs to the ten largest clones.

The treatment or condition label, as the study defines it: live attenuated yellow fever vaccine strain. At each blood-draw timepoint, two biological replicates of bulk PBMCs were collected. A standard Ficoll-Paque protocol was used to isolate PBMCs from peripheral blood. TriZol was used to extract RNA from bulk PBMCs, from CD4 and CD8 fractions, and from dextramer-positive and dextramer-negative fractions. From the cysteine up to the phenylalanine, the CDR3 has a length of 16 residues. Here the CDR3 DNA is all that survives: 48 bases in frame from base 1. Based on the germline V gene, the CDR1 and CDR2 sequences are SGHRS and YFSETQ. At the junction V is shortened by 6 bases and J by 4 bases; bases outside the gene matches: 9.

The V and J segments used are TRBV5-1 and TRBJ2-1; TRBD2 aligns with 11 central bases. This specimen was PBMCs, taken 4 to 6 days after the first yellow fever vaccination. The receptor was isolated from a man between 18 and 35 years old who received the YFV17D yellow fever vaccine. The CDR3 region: CASNPTGTSGYNEQFF. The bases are TGCGCCAGCAATCCAACCGGGACTAGCGGATACAATGAGCAGTTCTTC.